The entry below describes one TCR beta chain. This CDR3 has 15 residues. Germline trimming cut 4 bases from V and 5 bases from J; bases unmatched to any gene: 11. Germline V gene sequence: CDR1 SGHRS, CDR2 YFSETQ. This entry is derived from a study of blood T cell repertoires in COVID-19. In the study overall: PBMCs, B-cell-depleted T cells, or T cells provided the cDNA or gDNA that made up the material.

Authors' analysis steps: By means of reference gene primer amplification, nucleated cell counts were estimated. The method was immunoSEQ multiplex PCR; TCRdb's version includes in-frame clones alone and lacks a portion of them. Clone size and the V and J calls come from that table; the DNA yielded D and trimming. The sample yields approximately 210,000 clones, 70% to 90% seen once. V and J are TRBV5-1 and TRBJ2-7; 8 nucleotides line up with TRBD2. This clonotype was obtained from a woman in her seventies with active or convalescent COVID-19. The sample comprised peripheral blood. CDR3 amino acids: CASSLQSGSLNEQYF. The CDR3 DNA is TGCGCCAGCAGCCTTCAGAGCGGGAGTCTCAACGAGCAGTACTTC.